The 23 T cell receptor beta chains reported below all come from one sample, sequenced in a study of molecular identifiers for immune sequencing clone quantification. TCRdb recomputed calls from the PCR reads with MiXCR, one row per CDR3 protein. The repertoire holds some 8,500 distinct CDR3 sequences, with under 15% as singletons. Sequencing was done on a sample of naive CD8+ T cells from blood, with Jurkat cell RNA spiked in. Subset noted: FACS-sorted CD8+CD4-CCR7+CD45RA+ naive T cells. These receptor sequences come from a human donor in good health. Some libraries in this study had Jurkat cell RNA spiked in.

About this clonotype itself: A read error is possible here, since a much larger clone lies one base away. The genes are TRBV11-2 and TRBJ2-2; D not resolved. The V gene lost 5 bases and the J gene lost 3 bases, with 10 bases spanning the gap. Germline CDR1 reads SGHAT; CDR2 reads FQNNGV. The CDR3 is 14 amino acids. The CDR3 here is CASSLLTDTGELFF. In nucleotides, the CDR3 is TGTGCCAGCAGCCTCCTGACGGACACCGGGGAGCTGTTTTTT.

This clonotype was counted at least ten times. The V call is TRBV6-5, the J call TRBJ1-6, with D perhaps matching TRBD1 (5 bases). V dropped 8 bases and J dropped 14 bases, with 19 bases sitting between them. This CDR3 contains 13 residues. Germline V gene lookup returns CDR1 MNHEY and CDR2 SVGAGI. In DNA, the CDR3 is TGTGCCAGCTCGTCCGAGGGACCCCCATCCCTCCACTTT. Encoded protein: CASSSEGPPSLHF.

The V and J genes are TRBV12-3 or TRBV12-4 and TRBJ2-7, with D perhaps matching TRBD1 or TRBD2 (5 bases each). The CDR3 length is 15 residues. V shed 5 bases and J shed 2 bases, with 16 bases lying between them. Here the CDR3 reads CASSPSGTLTYEQYF. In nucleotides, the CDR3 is TGTGCCAGCAGTCCCTCGGGGACCCTTACCTACGAGCAGTACTTC.

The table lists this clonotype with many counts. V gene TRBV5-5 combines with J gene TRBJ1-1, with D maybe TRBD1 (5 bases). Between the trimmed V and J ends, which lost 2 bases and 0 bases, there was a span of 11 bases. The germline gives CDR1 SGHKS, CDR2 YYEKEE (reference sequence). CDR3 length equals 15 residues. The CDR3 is CASSLRQSLNTEAFF. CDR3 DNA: TGTGCCAGCAGCTTAAGACAGTCCTTGAACACTGAAGCTTTCTTT.

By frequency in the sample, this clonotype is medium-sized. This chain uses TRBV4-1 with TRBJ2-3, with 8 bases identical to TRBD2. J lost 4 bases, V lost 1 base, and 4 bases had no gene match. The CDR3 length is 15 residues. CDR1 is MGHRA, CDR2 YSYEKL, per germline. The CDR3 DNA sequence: TGCGCCAGCAGCCAAGTCCCAGCGGGGGCAGATACGCAGTATTTT. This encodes CASSQVPAGADTQYF.

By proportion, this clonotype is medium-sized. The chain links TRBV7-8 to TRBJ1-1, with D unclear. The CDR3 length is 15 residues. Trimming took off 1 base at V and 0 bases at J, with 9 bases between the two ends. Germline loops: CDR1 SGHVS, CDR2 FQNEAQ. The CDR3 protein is CASSLVASLNTEAFF. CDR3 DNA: TGTGCCAGCAGCTTAGTCGCTAGCTTGAACACTGAAGCTTTCTTT.

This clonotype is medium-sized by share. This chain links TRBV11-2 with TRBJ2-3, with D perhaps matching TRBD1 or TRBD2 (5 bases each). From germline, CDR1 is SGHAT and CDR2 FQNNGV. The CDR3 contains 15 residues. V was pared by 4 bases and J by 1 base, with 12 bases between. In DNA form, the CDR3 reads TGTGCCAGCAGCTCCCCCTTGGGACGCACAGATACGCAGTATTTT. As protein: CASSSPLGRTDTQYF.

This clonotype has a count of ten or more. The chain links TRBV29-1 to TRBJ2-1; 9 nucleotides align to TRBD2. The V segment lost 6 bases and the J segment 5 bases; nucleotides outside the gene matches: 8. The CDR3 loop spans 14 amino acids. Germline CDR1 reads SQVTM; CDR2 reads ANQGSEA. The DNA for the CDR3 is TGCAGCGTCGTTGGACTAGCGATGAACAATGAGCAGTTCTTC. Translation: CSVVGLAMNNEQFF.

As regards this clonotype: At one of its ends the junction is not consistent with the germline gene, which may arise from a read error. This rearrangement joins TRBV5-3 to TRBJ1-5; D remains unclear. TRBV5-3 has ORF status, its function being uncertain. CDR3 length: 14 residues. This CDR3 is CASSLGQDNQPQHF. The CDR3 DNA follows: TGTGCCAGCAGCTTAGGTCAGGACAATCAGCCCCAGCATTTT.

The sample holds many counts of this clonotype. The CDR3 sequence is CASNLRGSFSGANVLTF. As DNA, the CDR3 is TGTGCCAGCAACCTTCGGGGGTCCTTCTCTGGGGCCAACGTCCTGACTTTC. The chain is built from TRBV12-3 or TRBV12-4 and TRBJ2-6, with a possible D match to TRBD2 (6 bases). V shed 7 bases and J shed 0 bases, with 16 bases lying between them. CDR3 size: 17 residues.

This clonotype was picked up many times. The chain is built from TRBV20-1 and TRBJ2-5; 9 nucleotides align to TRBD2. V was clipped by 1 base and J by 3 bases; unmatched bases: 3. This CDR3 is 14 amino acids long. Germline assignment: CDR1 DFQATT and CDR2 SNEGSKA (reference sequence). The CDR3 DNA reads TGCAGTGCTAGAGTGTGGACTAGCGAAGAGACCCAGTACTTC. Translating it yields CSARVWTSEETQYF.

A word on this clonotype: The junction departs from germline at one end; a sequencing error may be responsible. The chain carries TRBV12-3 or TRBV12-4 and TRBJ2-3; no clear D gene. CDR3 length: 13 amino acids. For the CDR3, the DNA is TGTGCCAGTTGCACTGCCAGAGCAGACACGCAGTATTTT. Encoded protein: CASCTARADTQYF.

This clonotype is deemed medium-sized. The CDR3 DNA reads as TGTGCCAGCAGCCCCCGACTGTCAGATACGCAGTATTTT. Protein product: CASSPRLSDTQYF. V is TRBV5-4 and J is TRBJ2-3; D is ambiguous. In germline, CDR1 is SGHNT, CDR2 YYREEE (reference sequence). CDR3 size: 13 residues. Between the trimmed V and J ends, which lost 4 bases and 4 bases, there was a span of 10 bases.

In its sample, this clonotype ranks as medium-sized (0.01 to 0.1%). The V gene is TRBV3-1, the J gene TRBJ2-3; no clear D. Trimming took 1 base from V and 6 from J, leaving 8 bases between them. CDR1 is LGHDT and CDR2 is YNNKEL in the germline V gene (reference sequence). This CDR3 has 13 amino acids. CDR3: CASSQGFLDTQYF. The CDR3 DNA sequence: TGTGCCAGCAGCCAAGGATTTTTGGATACGCAGTATTTT.

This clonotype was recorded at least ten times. CDR3 bases: TGTGCCAGTAGTTCCGCGGGGGGGAGGACCGGGGAGCTGTTTTTT. Protein product: CASSSAGGRTGELFF. This rearrangement joins TRBV19 to TRBJ2-2; 9 nucleotides match TRBD2. Germline values: CDR1 LNHDA, CDR2 SQIVND (reference sequence). The CDR3 totals 15 residues. Unmatched junction bases numbered 6, after V lost 5 bases and J lost 5 bases.

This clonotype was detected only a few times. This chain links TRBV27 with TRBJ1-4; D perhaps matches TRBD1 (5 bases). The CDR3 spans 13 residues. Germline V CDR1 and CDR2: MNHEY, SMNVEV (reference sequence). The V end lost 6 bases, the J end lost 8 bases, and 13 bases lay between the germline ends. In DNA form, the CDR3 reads TGTGCCAGCAGGACCGTTGGGGGGGAAAAACTGTTTTTT. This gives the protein CASRTVGGEKLFF.

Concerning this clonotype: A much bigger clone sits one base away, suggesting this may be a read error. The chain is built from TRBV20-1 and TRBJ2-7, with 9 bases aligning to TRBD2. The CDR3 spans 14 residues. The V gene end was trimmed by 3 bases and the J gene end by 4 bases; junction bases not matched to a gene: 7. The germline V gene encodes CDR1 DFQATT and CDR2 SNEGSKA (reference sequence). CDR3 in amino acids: CSARGTSILYEQYF. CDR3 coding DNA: TGCAGTGCTAGGGGGACTAGCATCTTGTACGAGCAGTACTTC.

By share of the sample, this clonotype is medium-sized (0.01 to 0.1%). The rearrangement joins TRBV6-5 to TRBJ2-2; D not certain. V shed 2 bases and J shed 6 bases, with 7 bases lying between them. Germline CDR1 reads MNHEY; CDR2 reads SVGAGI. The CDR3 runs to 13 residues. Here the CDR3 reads CASSYMNSGELFF. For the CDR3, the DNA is TGTGCCAGCAGTTACATGAATTCCGGGGAGCTGTTTTTT.

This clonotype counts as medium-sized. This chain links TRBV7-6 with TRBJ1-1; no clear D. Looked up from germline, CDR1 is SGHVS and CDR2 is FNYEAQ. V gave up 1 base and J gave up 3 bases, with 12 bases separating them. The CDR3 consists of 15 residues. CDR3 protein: CASSLGTGVDTEAFF. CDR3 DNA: TGTGCCAGCAGCTTAGGCACGGGCGTCGACACTGAAGCTTTCTTT.

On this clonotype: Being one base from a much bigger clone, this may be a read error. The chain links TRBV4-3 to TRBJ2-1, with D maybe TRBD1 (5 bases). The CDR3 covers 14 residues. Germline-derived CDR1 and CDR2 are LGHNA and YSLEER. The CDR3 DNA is TGCGCCAGCAGCCAAGCGACAGCCTACGATGAGCAGTTCTTC. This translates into CASSQATAYDEQFF.

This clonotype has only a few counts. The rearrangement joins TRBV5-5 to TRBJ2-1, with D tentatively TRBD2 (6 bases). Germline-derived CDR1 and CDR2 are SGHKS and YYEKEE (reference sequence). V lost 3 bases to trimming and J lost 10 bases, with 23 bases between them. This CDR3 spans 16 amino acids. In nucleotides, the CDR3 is TGTGCCAGCAGCTACAGATTGCAGGGACTGAGTATAGAGCAGTTCTTC. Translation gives CASSYRLQGLSIEQFF.

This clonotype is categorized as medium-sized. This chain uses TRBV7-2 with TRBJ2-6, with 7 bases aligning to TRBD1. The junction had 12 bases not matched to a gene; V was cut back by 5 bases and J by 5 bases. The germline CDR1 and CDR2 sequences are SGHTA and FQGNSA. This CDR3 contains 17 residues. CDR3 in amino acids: CASSRRDSPRRANVLTF. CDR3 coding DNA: TGTGCCAGCAGCCGCCGGGACAGCCCAAGGAGGGCCAACGTCCTGACTTTC.

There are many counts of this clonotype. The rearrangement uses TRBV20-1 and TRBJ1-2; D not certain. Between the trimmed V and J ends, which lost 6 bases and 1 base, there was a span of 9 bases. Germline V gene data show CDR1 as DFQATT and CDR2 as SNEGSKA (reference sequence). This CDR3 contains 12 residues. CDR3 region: CSAPLRNYGYTF. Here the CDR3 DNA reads TGCAGTGCGCCCTTGCGTAACTATGGCTACACCTTC.